Each of the 11 T cell receptor beta chains below was sequenced from the same sample in a study of T cell responses to AZD1222 COVID-19 vaccine. Clones were sequenced by immunoSEQ multiplex PCR, and TCRdb holds only the in-frame ones, with some missing. The sample lists some 130,000 clones; around 90% were seen once. This specimen consisted of peripheral blood, obtained on day 0 of AZD1222 vaccination. These receptor sequences come from an adult in good health.

The gene calls are TRBV11-2 and TRBJ2-1; 12 nucleotides agree with TRBD2. The CDR3 has 16 residues. CDR1 and CDR2 (germline): SGHAT, FQNNGV. V shed 2 bases, J shed 3 bases, and the junction held 2 bases outside the gene matches. CDR3 bases: TGTGCCAGCAGCTTAAGACTAGCGGGGGACTACAATGAGCAGTTCTTC. Translation gives CASSLRLAGDYNEQFF.

Turning to this clone: Other nucleotide sequences from this sample produce the same CDR3. The chain joins TRBV5-1 to TRBJ2-1, with D unclear. The CDR3 has 12 residues. With 0 bases removed from V and 4 bases from J, the gap between germline ends came to 2 bases. Germline CDR1 reads SGHRS; CDR2 reads YFSETQ. The CDR3 reads CASSLDYNEQFF. The CDR3, as DNA: TGCGCCAGCAGCTTGGATTACAATGAGCAGTTCTTC. The whole variable domain, remainder taken from reference TRBV5-1 and TRBJ2-1, is KAGVTQTPRYLIKTRGQQVTLSCSPISGHRSVSWYQQTPGQGLQFLFEYFSETQRNKGNFPGRFSGRQFSNSRSEMNVSTLELGDSALYLCASSLDYNEQFFGPGTRLTVL.

The CDR3 spells CASSLVFRGTEAFF. CDR3 nucleotide sequence: TGTGCCAGCAGCTTAGTTTTCAGGGGGACTGAAGCTTTCTTT. The genes are TRBV7-2 and TRBJ1-1; 7 nucleotides align to TRBD1. The germline V gene has CDR1 SGHTA and CDR2 FQGNSA. J lost 5 bases, V lost 1 base, and 4 bases had no gene match. The CDR3 contains 14 residues.

The V and J genes are TRBV12-3 or TRBV12-4 and TRBJ1-2; TRBD1 matches 7 bases. The CDR3 spans 13 residues. J gave up 8 bases and V 7 bases, and 10 bases lay outside the gene matches. CDR3 sequence reads: CASMRQGLGGYTF. The DNA of the CDR3 is TGTGCCAGCATGCGACAGGGCTTGGGGGGCTACACCTTC.

This clone was counted a few times. This sequence joins TRBV7-9 and TRBJ1-2, with 8 bases matching TRBD1. Looked up from germline, CDR1 is SEHNR and CDR2 is FQNEAQ (reference sequence). This CDR3 contains 15 residues. Losses at the gene ends were 5 bases for V and 5 bases for J; bases not matched to a gene: 10. This CDR3 is CASSLLGRTGYGYTF. The CDR3 bases are TGTGCCAGCAGCCTACTTGGACGGACAGGGTATGGCTACACCTTC. Filled out from reference TRBV7-9 and TRBJ1-2, the complete variable domain reads DTGVSQNPRHKITKRGQNVTFRCDPISEHNRLYWYRQTLGQGPEFLTYFQNEAQLEKSRLLSDRFSAERPKGSFSTLEIQRTEQGDSAMYLCASSLLGRTGYGYTFGSGTRLTVV.

As DNA, the CDR3 is TGCAGCGTTGAAAAATTCGACGAGCAGTACTTC. Amino acids: CSVEKFDEQYF. The rearrangement uses TRBV29-1 and TRBJ2-7; D gene ambiguous. This CDR3 is built from 11 residues. Per germline, CDR1 SQVTM and CDR2 ANQGSEA. The ends were cut back, 2 bases at V and 5 bases at J, with 7 bases in the middle.

This chain uses TRBV11-3 with TRBJ2-2; 9 positions agree with TRBD1. Germline V gives CDR1 SGHNT, CDR2 YENEEA. V lost 4 bases, J lost 6 bases, and 9 bases stayed unmatched. The CDR3 sequence is 16 residues long. Written as DNA, the CDR3 is TGTGCCAGCAGCTCCCGGGACAGGGTAAATTCCGGGGAGCTGTTTTTT. Translated, it gives CASSSRDRVNSGELFF. The full variable domain, its missing parts supplied by reference TRBV11-3 and TRBJ2-2, is EAGVVQSPRYKIIEKKQPVAFWCNPISGHNTLYWYLQNLGQGPELLIRYENEEAVDDSQLPKDRFSAERLKGVDSTLKIQPAELGDSAVYLCASSSRDRVNSGELFFGEGSRLTVL.

This clone was seen just once. This chain connects TRBV4-2 to TRBJ2-4; D perhaps matches TRBD1 (6 bases). V lost 4 bases and J 2 bases, leaving 24 bases between the germline ends. The CDR3 length is 19 residues. Per the germline V gene, CDR1 is LGHNA and CDR2 is YNFKEQ. The CDR3 DNA sequence: TGTGCCAGCAGCCGAGAAGTAAGGACAGCGGATCGGACCAAAAACATTCAGTACTTC. Its translation is CASSREVRTADRTKNIQYF.

This sequence joins TRBV10-3 and TRBJ2-2, with 8 bases lining up with TRBD2. This CDR3 is built from 14 residues. The ends lost 7 bases at V and 4 bases at J; junction bases unmatched: 5. CDR1 and CDR2 from the germline V gene are ENHRY and SYGVKD. The CDR3 is CAITYLAGTGELFF. The CDR3 nucleotides read TGTGCCATCACCTACCTAGCGGGCACCGGGGAGCTGTTTTTT.

DNA of the CDR3: TGTGCCAGCAGTTACTCGAGTCTGGGGGCAGGACTGTTTTTT. This codes for CASSYSSLGAGLFF. The V gene is TRBV6-5, the J gene TRBJ1-4; D possibly corresponds to TRBD1 (6 bases). V dropped 0 bases and J dropped 13 bases, with 15 bases sitting between them. The CDR3 consists of 14 residues. CDR1 and CDR2 from the germline V gene are MNHEY and SVGAGI.

DNA for the CDR3: TGTGCCAGCAGTTCCTACTCCGTCTCATTAGGGGCTTCCGAGCAGTACTTC. As protein: CASSSYSVSLGASEQYF. The chain uses TRBV28 and TRBJ2-7, with D perhaps matching TRBD1 (5 bases). There are 17 residues in the CDR3. V was trimmed by 4 bases and J by 6 bases, leaving 25 bases between them. Germline lookup yields CDR1 MDHEN and CDR2 SYDVKM.